This TCR beta chain appears in the sequencing data of a study of CD8+CD57+ T cells in acquired aplastic anemia. The patients chosen for sequencing had shown expansion of CD8+CD57+ cells (detected by flow cytometry). Genomic DNA, the template, was used for profiling of the TCR beta VDJ and CDR3. One entry per CDR3 protein results from TCRdb running MiXCR on the reads. The table includes 160,000 or so distinct CDR3 sequences, 40% to 60% detected once. V lost 1 base to trimming and J lost 0 bases, with 10 bases between them. The CDR3 contains 15 residues. Germline CDR1 reads MRHNA; CDR2 reads SNTAGT. The material sequenced was sorted CD4+, CD8+, or CD8+CD57+ T cells (not recorded which) from PBMCs. The J gene is TRBJ2-7, the V gene TRBV6-4; tentative D call: TRBD1 (6 bases). The sequence was collected from a human donor with aplastic anemia. CDR3 sequence reads: CASSDCETGSYEQYF. In DNA form, the CDR3 reads TGTGCCAGCAGTGACTGCGAGACAGGCTCCTACGAGCAGTACTTC.